Shown below are 18 T cell receptor beta chains from a single sample sequenced in a study of spatial heterogeneity in lung cancer. Indicated time point: blood at routine non-recurrence follow-up after resection. TCRdb reanalysed the 5' RACE reads using MiXCR and keeps one entry per CDR3 protein. This table holds under 1,500 distinct CDR3 sequences, 25% to 35% found once. This material consisted of PBMCs, taken at follow-up. These receptors were collected from a male donor with early-stage non-small cell lung cancer.

This clonotype was recorded at least ten times. The rearrangement joins TRBV20-1 to TRBJ1-5, with a tentative D call TRBD1 (5 bases). V shed 3 bases and J shed 0 bases, with 24 bases lying between them. The germline CDR1 and CDR2 sequences are DFQATT and SNEGSKA (reference sequence). This CDR3 comprises 19 residues. CDR3 sequence reads: CSASHRRGDLIYSNQPQHF. CDR3 DNA sequence: TGCAGTGCTAGTCACCGACGGGGGGATTTAATATATAGCAATCAGCCCCAGCATTTT.

The V call is TRBV28, the J call TRBJ1-2; D not resolved. Germline V lookup: CDR1 MDHEN, CDR2 SYDVKM. V shed 8 bases and J shed 0 bases, with 10 bases lying between them. The CDR3 is 13 residues long. CDR3 DNA: TGTGCCAGCCTCGGAGGGTCTAACTATGGCTACACCTTC. As protein: CASLGGSNYGYTF.

This clonotype was found a few times. The chain uses TRBV23-1 and TRBJ1-5; 7 nucleotides line up with TRBD1. TRBV23-1 is given ORF status, its function remaining uncertain. The CDR3 has 20 residues. With V trimmed by 3 bases and J by 0 bases, 17 bases remained unmatched. CDR3 nucleotide sequence: TGCGCCAGCAGTCATCTCTCACAGGGGTCCGTACCGTATAGCAATCAGCCCCAGCATTTT. The encoded protein is CASSHLSQGSVPYSNQPQHF.

The chain couples TRBV12-3 or TRBV12-4 to TRBJ1-6, with 9 bases lining up with TRBD1. There are 16 residues in the CDR3. The V gene end was trimmed by 6 bases and the J gene end by 0 bases; junction bases not matched to a gene: 3. In nucleotides, the CDR3 is TGTGCCAGCAGGCGGACAGGGGTCTCCTATAATTCACCCCTCCACTTT. Translated: CASRRTGVSYNSPLHF.

Many counts were recorded for this clonotype. The V call is TRBV14, the J call TRBJ2-7, with unresolved D. V shed 2 bases and J shed 3 bases, with 8 bases lying between them. Germline lookup yields CDR1 SGHDN and CDR2 FVKESK. The CDR3 has 13 amino acids. The CDR3 nucleotides are TGTGCCAGCAGCCAAAATAGGGACTACGAGCAGTACTTC. It specifies CASSQNRDYEQYF.

V and J are TRBV5-1 and TRBJ2-1, with 8 nucleotides matching TRBD2. V lost 4 bases to trimming and J lost 0 bases; unmatched junction nucleotides: 3. CDR3 length: 15 amino acids. Germline lookup yields CDR1 SGHRS and CDR2 YFSETQ. The CDR3 spells CASSRSGSSYNEQFF. The CDR3 DNA sequence: TGCGCCAGCAGCCGGAGCGGGAGCTCCTACAATGAGCAGTTCTTC.

The count of this clonotype is one. The V and J genes are TRBV5-4 and TRBJ1-2; 7 bases line up with TRBD1. The CDR3 length is 15 residues. The V gene's germline CDR1 is SGHNT and CDR2 YYREEE (reference sequence). V gave up 4 bases and J gave up 5 bases; unmatched junction bases: 11. The CDR3: CASSQGQDQRYGYTF. CDR3 sequence (DNA): TGTGCCAGCAGCCAAGGACAGGACCAACGGTATGGCTACACCTTC.

The gene calls are TRBV10-3 and TRBJ2-7, with 7 bases identical to TRBD1. V was clipped by 6 bases and J by 0 bases; unmatched bases: 5. Germline V gene lookup returns CDR1 ENHRY and CDR2 SYGVKD. The CDR3 is made up of 14 amino acids. CDR3 sequence (DNA): TGTGCCATCAGAGCAGGGGGTATCTCCTACGAGCAGTACTTC. It translates to CAIRAGGISYEQYF.

The rearrangement links TRBV7-3 to TRBJ2-2, with TRBD1 as a possible D gene (5 bases). The V end lost 4 bases, the J end lost 6 bases, and 9 bases lay between the germline ends. This CDR3 is 13 amino acids long. Germline V gene data show CDR1 as SGHTA and CDR2 as FQGTGA. The CDR3 sequence: CASSSRVSGELFF. The CDR3 bases are TGTGCCAGCAGCTCCAGGGTATCCGGGGAGCTGTTTTTT.

J is TRBJ1-4 and V is TRBV10-2; D unclear. Trimming took off 0 bases at V and 4 bases at J, with 9 bases between the two ends. This CDR3 contains 15 residues. Germline V gives CDR1 WSHSY, CDR2 SAAADI. CDR3 residues: CASSESRQFNEKLFF. In DNA form, the CDR3 reads TGCGCCAGCAGTGAGTCGAGGCAGTTTAATGAAAAACTGTTTTTT.

The chain carries TRBV11-2 and TRBJ2-1, with TRBD2 matching over 10 bases. The CDR3 extends over 17 amino acids. J lost 0 bases, V lost 7 bases, and 9 bases had no gene match. The germline V gene has CDR1 SGHAT and CDR2 FQNNGV. The CDR3 here is CASTFRGTSVSYNEQFF. As DNA, the CDR3 is TGTGCCAGCACCTTTCGGGGGACTAGCGTCTCCTACAATGAGCAGTTCTTC.

This clonotype is judged medium-sized. The V call is TRBV7-3, the J call TRBJ2-5, with 9 bases that match TRBD1. This CDR3 is 15 amino acids long. V was pared by 4 bases and J by 2 bases, with 5 bases of the junction left unmatched. Germline V lookup: CDR1 SGHTA, CDR2 FQGTGA. CDR3 loop: CASSSPDRGQETQYF. The CDR3 bases are TGTGCCAGCAGCTCCCCCGACAGGGGGCAAGAGACCCAGTACTTC.

This clonotype has at least ten counts. The chain couples TRBV18 to TRBJ2-5; D assignment may be TRBD1 or TRBD2 (5 bases each). Per germline, CDR1 KGHSH and CDR2 LQKENI. V dropped 0 bases and J dropped 2 bases, with 7 bases sitting between them. This CDR3 has 14 amino acids. The CDR3 reads CASSPPGVQETQYF. The DNA for the CDR3 is TGTGCCAGCTCACCACCGGGGGTTCAAGAGACCCAGTACTTC.

V usage is TRBV27 and J usage is TRBJ2-1, with 7 bases fitting TRBD2. The germline V gene encodes CDR1 MNHEY and CDR2 SMNVEV (reference sequence). The junction had 10 bases not matched to a gene; V was cut back by 5 bases and J by 0 bases. There are 17 residues in the CDR3. In nucleotides, the CDR3 is TGTGCCAGCAGTCTTCCCGGGGGGTCGAGCTCCTACAATGAGCAGTTCTTC. It yields the protein CASSLPGGSSSYNEQFF.

In this sample, this clonotype turned up many times. The V call is TRBV7-2, the J call TRBJ2-5; 8 bases fit TRBD2. This CDR3 has 12 residues. The V gene's germline CDR1 is SGHTA and CDR2 FQGNSA. Germline trimming cut 6 bases from V and 3 bases from J; bases unmatched to any gene: 0. The CDR3 loop is CASSSGEETQYF. The CDR3 coding sequence is TGTGCCAGCAGTAGCGGGGAAGAGACCCAGTACTTC.

This clonotype was counted many times. V usage is TRBV29-1 and J usage is TRBJ2-1; D gene unclear. The CDR3 contains 13 residues. CDR1 and CDR2 from the germline V gene are SQVTM and ANQGSEA. Trimming pared 5 bases from V and 6 bases from J, leaving 14 bases between. The chain's CDR3 is CSVRRSGTNEQFF. Here the CDR3 DNA reads TGCAGCGTTCGGCGTTCGGGTACCAATGAGCAGTTCTTC.

This clonotype is labeled medium-sized. A clone one base away is much larger, so this may be a read error. This rearrangement joins TRBV30 to TRBJ2-7; unclear D gene. The CDR3 spans 13 residues. Trimming cost V 4 bases and J 0 bases, with 10 bases left between them. The germline V gene encodes CDR1 GTSNPN and CDR2 SVGIG (reference sequence). CDR3 loop: CAWTTPDSYEQYF. The CDR3, as DNA: TGTGCCTGGACTACCCCTGACTCCTACGAGCAGTACTTC.

This clonotype was counted a single time. J is TRBJ2-2 and V is TRBV29-1, with 11 bases lining up with TRBD1. This CDR3 has 14 amino acids. V lost 3 bases to trimming and J lost 7 bases; unmatched junction nucleotides: 4. Germline lookup yields CDR1 SQVTM and CDR2 ANQGSEA. CDR3 DNA sequence: TGCAGCGTTGAGAGGACAGGGGGCATCGGGGAGCTGTTTTTT. It translates to CSVERTGGIGELFF.